This TCR beta chain was recorded in a study of cytomegalovirus exposure and HLA in healthy donors (TCRdb year 2017). Concerning the study at large: An earlier analysis of some 500 of the donors reported 250 to 300 Gb of sequence data and some 120 million unique TCR beta sequences from around 200 million T cells. The later analysis used no new phenotypic data to find candidate immune exposures, relying instead on TCR beta sequences and their occurrence across donors. A later genetic analysis used genome-wide SNP genotypes for about 60% of the roughly 700 donors, treating that subset as a discovery cohort. Both class I and class II loci were covered by HLA typing, at four-digit resolution. An earlier analysis of 587 of the donors used high-throughput TCR beta sequencing to judge whether each TCR beta V gene segment behaved as functional or pseudogenic. The study aimed to test whether signatures of past pathogen exposure could be identified by cataloging public T cell receptors. Of the roughly 420 genotyped donors, 65% to 90% were placed in the genetic ancestry cluster associated with self-reported Caucasian donors. A later analysis re-examined previously published TCR beta repertoires from over 500 donors and added high-resolution HLA genotyping to investigate patterns of TCR occurrence. Among about 360 genotyped donors of the cohort, an average of around 240,000 unique TCR beta nucleotide sequences were sequenced per donor, 15% to 20% of them non-productive. High-throughput TCR immunosequencing, statistical association of individual TCRs with disease status, and machine learning were combined to predict cytomegalovirus infection status. Alongside the repertoire data, information on donor age, sex, ethnicity and CMV serostatus was compiled. Besides the first cohort of around 670 subjects, a separate validation cohort made up of roughly 120 different subjects was used. An early release that covered some 640 HLA-typed donors contained 250 to 350 gigabases of sequencing data and tens of millions of unique TCR sequences. About five DR-DQ haplotypes were treated as single units for association and clustering because of strong linkage in the cohort. Using immunosequencing, the study profiled T cell repertoires from 640 or so subjects and related those repertoires to cytomegalovirus serostatus. Typing coverage differed by locus: A, B, C, DRB1 and DQB1 were typed in roughly 629-640 donors, DQA1 in 500 to 550, DPA1 in approximately 610, and DPB1 in 400 to 490. Every discovery cohort repertoire had been produced on one sequencing platform.

On this clone itself: No antigen is known for it. Qualities for individual bases were not recorded, and no much larger clone is one base off.

The library was obtained by the immunoSEQ multiplex PCR assay. The multiplex PCR relied on a mix of 60 forward primers for TCR Vbeta segments and 13 reverse primers for TCR Jbeta segments. Amplification of the CDR3 region of rearranged TCR beta genes was performed with a multiplex PCR assay on genomic DNA. The Illumina HiSeq System was used to sequence the amplified TCR beta libraries as 87-base-pair reads. The published analysis was carried out like this. Across the 600 to 700 repertoires, a later analysis counted around 80 million unique TCR beta chains, 9.5 million to 13 million of which were shared by at least two donors. A nearest-neighbor algorithm error-corrected the raw reads and collapsed the reads into unique sequences, merging closely related sequences to remove PCR and sequencing errors. Alignment of CDR3 sequences to IMGT reference sequences was used to assign V, D and J gene segments. Each retained sequence needed at least a six-nucleotide match to both a V gene segment and a J gene segment. Rearrangements were called productive when the CDR3 lacked stop codons and stayed in frame with V and J; all others were non-productive. CDR3 was defined by IMGT convention, running from the second conserved V-encoded cysteine to the conserved J-encoded phenylalanine. Sequences without an unambiguous match to a single V gene segment were excluded from the earlier analysis of approximately 560 of the donors. An earlier analysis of 500 to 700 of the donors classified V segments as functional when productive rearrangements were above 56.7% and as segregating when the standard deviation between donors was above 5%. A statistical classification framework was built to diagnose cytomegalovirus status from the catalog of TCR beta chain sequences. In a later analysis, TCR nucleotide sequences were compared against IMGT/GENE-DB human TR gene sequences so that V and J genes could be assigned. In a later analysis, CDR3 sequences and most-parsimonious VDJ recombination scenarios were assigned using the TCRdist pipeline. A later analysis defined each TCR beta chain by its CDR3 amino acid sequence plus V-gene family, and excluded reads lacking a unique V-gene family. A later analysis removed roughly 590 highly shared, low-generation-probability nucleotide sequences to deal with suspected cross-contamination and a sequencing artifact. A later analysis calculated a clonal expansion index for each public chain from normalized within-repertoire ranks of inferred template counts. A later analysis computed generation probabilities with a VDJ recombination model fitted to out-of-frame rearrangements, and checked the results against IGoR. In a later analysis, hypergeometric tests were used to score TCR-TCR, TCR-HLA and TCR-CMV co-occurrence, with a repertoire-size bias correction applied to TCR pairs. A later analysis estimated false discovery rates by permuting HLA or CMV assignments 20 times. In a later analysis, co-occurring TCRs were grouped with DBSCAN, and TCRdist sequence similarity was added when clustering was performed within HLA-allele-positive subsets. Repertoires with fewer than 30,000 or more than 120,000 public chains, plus five repertoires with anomalous nucleotide sharing, were excluded from co-occurrence clustering. TCRdb obtained this table from immuneACCESS and retained in-frame rearrangements with V and J assigned. These tables miss some clones; where compared with another copy, unresolved V genes account for less than half of the shortfall, and the remainder is unexplained. V and J calls and clone size are copied from that table; D and trimming were computed from the DNA. The sample table lists about 160,000 clones, roughly four fifths of them with a count of one. The ten largest clones add up to 3.5% to 5% of the sample.

Broader findings and caveats from the paper: According to a later genetic analysis, donors in an Asian-associated ancestry cluster had fewer N-insertions in productive TCRs than the approximately 650-donor mean. A further reported finding was that TCR beta sequences accurately predicted the HLA-A and HLA-B alleles for most subjects in the first cohort. An association between a missense DCLRE1C variant and V-gene and J-gene trimming of TCR beta chains was found in a later genetic analysis and replicated in an independent cohort. When HLA alleles, especially DR and DQ, strongly co-occurred, TCR associations were difficult to assign to individual alleles. Because the 87-base-pair reads could not distinguish some IMGT-functional V segments, including TRBV6-2 and TRBV6-3, those segments were excluded. The study gave a list of 150 to 200 TCR beta chains associated with cytomegalovirus. Because some donors lacked HLA typing at each locus, the association tests relied only on the typed subset. Across donors, most TCR sequences were observed very rarely, whereas some public TCRs were present in many individuals. In a later analysis, HLA-associated TCR beta chains showed more clonal expansion and lower generation probabilities than non-associated chains that were equally common. Linkage disequilibrium might explain the correlated functional status among segregating V segments, but an unknown experimental factor could not be excluded. At a false discovery rate of 0.05, a later analysis linked under 20,000 TCR beta sequences to specific HLA alleles. Most CMV-associated TCR beta chains appeared to be HLA-restricted in a later analysis, and the HLA associations seemed to be driven largely by CMV exposure. Because counts were too low, seventeen rarely observed V segments, including chromosome 9 orphons, were excluded from the earlier analysis of several hundred of the donors. According to a later analysis, parvovirus B19, influenza, CMV and Epstein-Barr virus appeared linked to several top co-occurrence clusters. A cluster of highly shared sequence variants was judged likely to be a technical artifact of the sequencing pipeline. The classifier was reported to diagnose cytomegalovirus status with high specificity and sensitivity in both the original cohort and the validation cohort. Sequencing depth was assumed to be roughly uniform across donors in the presence/absence analyses, though that assumption may not hold. This cohort had only TCR beta chains sequenced, and the lack of alpha or paired-chain data limited which features could be detected. A few of the identified cytomegalovirus-associated TCR beta chains were confirmed in vitro to be specific for cytomegalovirus antigens. According to the authors, the approach could potentially be generalized to other disease states and immunological phenotypes. Immune exposure information for the cohort was limited to CMV serostatus. An earlier analysis of some 590 of the donors showed that most TCR beta V segments appeared in productive rearrangements either about 87% or about 30% of the time, which broadly matched IMGT annotations. A later analysis found that TCR association rates varied across HLA loci, with DRB1 alleles showing the most associated TCRs and HLA-C alleles the fewest.

CDR3 length: 13 amino acids, cysteine to phenylalanine. The DNA shown is the 39-base CDR3, in frame from base 1. Trimming takes 5 bases from V and 3 bases from J, and the germline ends sit 11 bases apart. CDR1 and CDR2 are drawn from the germline V gene: KGHSH, LQKENI. The cohort was made up of about 610 healthy bone marrow donors. All cohort members were sampled while nominally healthy, although unrecorded immune exposures were likely present. The donor was CMV seropositive and belonged to the group of more than 250 seropositive cohort members. Each donor provided a peripheral blood sample, and peripheral blood mononuclear cells were used for TCR beta sequencing. Genomic DNA was extracted from the blood cell samples with the Qiagen DNeasy Blood Extraction Kit.

The receptor was isolated from a man between 45 and 60 years old in good health and CMV-seropositive. Sequencing was performed on PBMCs. This sequence uses TRBV18 and TRBJ2-7, and TRBD2 may be the D gene, going by 5 matching bases. The CDR3 is CASSLALLYEQYF. Read as DNA, the sequence is TGTGCCAGCTCATTAGCGCTCCTCTACGAGCAGTACTTC.